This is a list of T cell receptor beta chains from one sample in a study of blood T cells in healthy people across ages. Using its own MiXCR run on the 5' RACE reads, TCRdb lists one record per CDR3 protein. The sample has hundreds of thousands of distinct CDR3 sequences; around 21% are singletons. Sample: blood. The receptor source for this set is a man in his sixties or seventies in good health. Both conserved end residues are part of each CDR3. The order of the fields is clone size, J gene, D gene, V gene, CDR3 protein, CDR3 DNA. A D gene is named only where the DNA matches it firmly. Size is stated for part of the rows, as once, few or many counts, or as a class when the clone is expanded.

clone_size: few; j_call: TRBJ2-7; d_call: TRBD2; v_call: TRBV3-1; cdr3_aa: CASGGRFNEQYF; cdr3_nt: TGTGCCTCGGGCGGGAGGTTCAACGAGCAGTACTTC
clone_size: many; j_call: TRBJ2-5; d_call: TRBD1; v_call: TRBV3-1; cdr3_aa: CASSQAGQGQETQYF; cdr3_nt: TGTGCCAGCAGCCAAGCTGGACAGGGCCAAGAGACCCAGTACTTC
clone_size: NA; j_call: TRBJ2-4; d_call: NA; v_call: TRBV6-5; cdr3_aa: CASSYSSGNIQYF; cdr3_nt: TGTGCCAGCAGTTACTCGAGTGGAAACATTCAGTACTTC
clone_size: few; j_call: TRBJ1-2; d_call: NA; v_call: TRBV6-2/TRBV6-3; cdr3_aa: CASSNSRREVDGYTF; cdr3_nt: TGTGCCAGCAGTAACTCCCGCAGGGAAGTAGACGGCTACACCTTC
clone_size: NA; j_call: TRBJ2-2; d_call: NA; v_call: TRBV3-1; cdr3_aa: CASSQGKFYEQYFGPGTGELFF; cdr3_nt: NA
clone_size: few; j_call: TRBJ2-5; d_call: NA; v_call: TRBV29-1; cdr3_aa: CSVGGGGGGTQYF; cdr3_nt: TGCAGCGTTGGCGGTGGTGGAGGAGGGACCCAGTACTTC
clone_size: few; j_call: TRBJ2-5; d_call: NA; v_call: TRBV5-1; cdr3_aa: CASSLTLRDNVETQYF; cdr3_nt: TGCGCCAGCAGCTTGACCTTACGGGACAATGTGGAGACCCAGTACTTC
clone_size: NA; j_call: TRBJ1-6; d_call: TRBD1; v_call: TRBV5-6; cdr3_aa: CASSWGQGDSPLHF; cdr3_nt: TGTGCCAGCAGTTGGGGCCAGGGGGACTCACCCCTCCACTTT
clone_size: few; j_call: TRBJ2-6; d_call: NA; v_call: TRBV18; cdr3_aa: CASSPRSRSSGANVPTF; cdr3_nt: TGTGCCAGCTCACCGAGAAGTAGGAGCTCTGGGGCCAACGTCCCGACTTTC
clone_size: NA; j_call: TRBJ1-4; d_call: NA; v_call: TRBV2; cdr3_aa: CASSGGQPRGEKLFF; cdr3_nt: TGTGCCAGCAGTGGAGGACAGCCAAGAGGTGAAAAACTGTTTTTT
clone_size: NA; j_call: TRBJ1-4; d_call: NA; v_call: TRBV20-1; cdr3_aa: CSAKGRVNNEKLFF; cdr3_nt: TGCAGTGCTAAGGGGAGGGTGAATAATGAAAAACTGTTTTTT
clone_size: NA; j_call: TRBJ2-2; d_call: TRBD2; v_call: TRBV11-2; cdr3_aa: CASSLGLAGVSGELFF; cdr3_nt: TGTGCCAGCAGCTTAGGACTAGCGGGAGTGAGCGGGGAGCTGTTTTTT
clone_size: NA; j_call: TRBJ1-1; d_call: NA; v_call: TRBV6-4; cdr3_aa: CASSWGAGDTEAFF; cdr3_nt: TGTGCCAGCAGTTGGGGGGCAGGGGACACTGAAGCTTTCTTT
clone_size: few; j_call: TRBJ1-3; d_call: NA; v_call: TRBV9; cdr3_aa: CASSVGADTSTGNTIYF; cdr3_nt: TGTGCCAGCAGCGTAGGGGCAGACACTAGTACTGGAAACACCATATATTTT
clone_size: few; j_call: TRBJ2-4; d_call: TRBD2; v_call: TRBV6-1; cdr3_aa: CASSERAAGAENIQYF; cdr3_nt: TGTGCCAGCAGCGAACGAGCGGCGGGAGCGGAAAACATTCAGTACTTC
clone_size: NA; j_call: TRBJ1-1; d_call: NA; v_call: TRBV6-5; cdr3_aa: CASSYSRQGRTEAFF; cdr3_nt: TGTGCCAGCAGTTACTCGCGGCAGGGAAGAACTGAAGCTTTCTTT
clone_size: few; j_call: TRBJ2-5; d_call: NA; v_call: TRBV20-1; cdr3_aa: CSATPRPTGLETQYF; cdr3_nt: TGCAGTGCTACGCCCAGACCTACGGGACTAGAGACCCAGTACTTC
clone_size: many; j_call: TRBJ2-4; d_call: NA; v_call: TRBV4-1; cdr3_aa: CASSQDLGIAKNIQYF; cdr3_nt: TGCGCCAGCAGCCAAGATTTGGGAATAGCCAAAAACATTCAGTACTTC
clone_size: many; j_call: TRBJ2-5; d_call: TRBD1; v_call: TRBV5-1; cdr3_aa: CASSLEDREKTQYF; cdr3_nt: TGCGCCAGCAGCTTGGAAGACAGGGAAAAGACCCAGTACTTC
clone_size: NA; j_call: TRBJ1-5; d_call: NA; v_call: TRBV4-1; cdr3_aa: CASSQGANQPQHF; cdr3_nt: TGCGCCAGCAGCCAGGGGGCTAATCAGCCCCAGCATTTT
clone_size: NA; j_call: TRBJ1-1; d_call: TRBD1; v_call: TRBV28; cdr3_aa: CASSLEEGQGMDTEAFF; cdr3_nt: TGTGCCAGCAGTTTGGAGGAGGGACAGGGGATGGACACTGAAGCTTTCTTT
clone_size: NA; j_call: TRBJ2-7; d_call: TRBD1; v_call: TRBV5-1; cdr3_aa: CASSRDRSSEQYF; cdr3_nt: TGCGCCAGCAGTAGGGACAGGTCCTCCGAGCAGTACTTC
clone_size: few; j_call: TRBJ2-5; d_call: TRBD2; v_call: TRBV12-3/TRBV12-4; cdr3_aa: CASSQGLVGVGETQYF; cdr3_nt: TGTGCCAGCAGTCAAGGACTAGTGGGAGTGGGAGAGACCCAGTACTTC
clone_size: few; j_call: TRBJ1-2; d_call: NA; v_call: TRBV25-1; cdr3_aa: CASSEWGPANYGYTF; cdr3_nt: TGTGCCAGCAGTGAATGGGGGCCAGCTAACTATGGCTACACCTTC
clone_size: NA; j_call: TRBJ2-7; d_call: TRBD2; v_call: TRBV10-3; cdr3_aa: CATVPGLAGSEQYF; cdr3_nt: TGTGCCACCGTTCCGGGACTAGCGGGAAGCGAGCAGTACTTC
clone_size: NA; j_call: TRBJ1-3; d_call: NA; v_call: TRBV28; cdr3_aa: CASSSQYRSSGNTIYF; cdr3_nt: TGTGCCAGCAGTTCCCAATACAGGAGCTCTGGAAACACCATATATTTT
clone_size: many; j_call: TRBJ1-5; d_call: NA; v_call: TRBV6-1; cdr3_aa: CASSPGQYNQPQHF; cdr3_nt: TGTGCCAGCAGTCCTGGACAGTATAATCAGCCCCAGCATTTT
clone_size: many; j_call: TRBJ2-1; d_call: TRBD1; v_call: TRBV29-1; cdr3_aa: CSVSPPSVIGTGGTSNKNEQFF; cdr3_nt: TGCAGCGTTTCACCGCCGTCCGTGATCGGGACAGGGGGGACTAGCAATAAGAATGAGCAGTTCTTC
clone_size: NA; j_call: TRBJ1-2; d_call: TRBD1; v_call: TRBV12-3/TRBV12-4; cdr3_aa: CASSLDRGTYGYTF; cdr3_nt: TGTGCCAGCAGCCTGGACAGGGGGACGTATGGCTACACCTTC
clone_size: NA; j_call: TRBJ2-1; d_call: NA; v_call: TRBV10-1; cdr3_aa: CASSETTSNEQFF; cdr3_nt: TGCGCCAGCAGTGAGACGACTAGCAATGAGCAGTTCTTC
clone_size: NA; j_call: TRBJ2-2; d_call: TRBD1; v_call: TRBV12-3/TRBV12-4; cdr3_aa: CASSLAGTGRTGELFF; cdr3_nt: TGTGCCAGCAGTTTGGCCGGGACAGGGCGGACCGGGGAGCTGTTTTTT
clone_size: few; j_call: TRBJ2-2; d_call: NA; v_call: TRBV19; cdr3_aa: CASRDSANTGELFF; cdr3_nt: TGTGCCAGTAGGGACAGCGCGAACACCGGGGAGCTGTTTTTT
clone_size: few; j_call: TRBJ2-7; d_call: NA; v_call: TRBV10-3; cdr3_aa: CAISESRDGYEQYF; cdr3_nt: TGTGCCATCAGTGAGTCGCGGGACGGCTACGAGCAGTACTTC
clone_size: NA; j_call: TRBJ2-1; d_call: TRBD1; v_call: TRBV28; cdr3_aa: CASSPGGADNEQFF; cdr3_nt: TGTGCCAGCAGTCCAGGGGGCGCCGACAATGAGCAGTTCTTC
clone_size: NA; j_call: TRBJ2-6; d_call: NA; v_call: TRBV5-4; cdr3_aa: CASSPVKSGANVLTF; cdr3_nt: TGTGCCAGCAGCCCTGTTAAATCTGGGGCCAACGTCCTGACTTTC
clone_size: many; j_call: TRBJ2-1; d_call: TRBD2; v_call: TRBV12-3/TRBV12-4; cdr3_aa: CASSSFGGLADYNEQFF; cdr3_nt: TGTGCCAGCAGCTCGTTTGGAGGACTAGCGGATTACAATGAGCAGTTCTTC
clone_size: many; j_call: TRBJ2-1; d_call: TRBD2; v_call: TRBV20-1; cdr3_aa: CSALAGGGNEQFF; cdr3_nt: TGCAGTGCACTAGCGGGAGGGGGCAATGAGCAGTTCTTC
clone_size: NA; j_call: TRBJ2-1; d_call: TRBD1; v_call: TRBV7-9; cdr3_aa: CASSPGQGRDNEQFF; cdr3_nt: TGTGCCAGCAGCCCGGGACAGGGTCGCGACAATGAGCAGTTCTTC
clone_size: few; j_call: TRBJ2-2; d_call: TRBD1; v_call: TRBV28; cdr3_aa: CASILGQGAGTGELFF; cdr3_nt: TGTGCCAGCATCCTAGGGCAGGGGGCGGGCACCGGGGAGCTGTTTTTT
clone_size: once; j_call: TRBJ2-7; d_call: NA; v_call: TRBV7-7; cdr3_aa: CASSQDLLSYEQSF; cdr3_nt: TGTGCTAGCAGCCAGGATCTTCTCTCCTACGAGCAGTCCTTC
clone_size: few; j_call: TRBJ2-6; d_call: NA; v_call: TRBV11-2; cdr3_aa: CASSFDGRSGANVLTF; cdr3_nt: TGTGCCAGCAGCTTCGACGGGCGCTCTGGGGCCAACGTCCTGACTTTC
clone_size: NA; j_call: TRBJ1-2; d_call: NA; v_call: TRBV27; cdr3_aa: CASRGGVENYGYTF; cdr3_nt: TGTGCCAGCAGGGGCGGGGTGGAAAACTATGGCTACACCTTC
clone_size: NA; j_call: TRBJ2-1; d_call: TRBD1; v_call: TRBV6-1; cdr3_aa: CASRNVRQGSNEQFF; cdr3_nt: TGTGCCAGCAGGAATGTGAGACAGGGTAGCAATGAGCAGTTCTTC
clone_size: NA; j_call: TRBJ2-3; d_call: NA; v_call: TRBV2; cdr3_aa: CASKLNTESTDTQYF; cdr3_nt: TGTGCCAGCAAATTGAATACAGAAAGCACAGATACGCAGTATTTT
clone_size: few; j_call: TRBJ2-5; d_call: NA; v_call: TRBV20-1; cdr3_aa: CSANVETQYF; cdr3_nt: TGCAGTGCTAATGTGGAGACCCAGTACTTC
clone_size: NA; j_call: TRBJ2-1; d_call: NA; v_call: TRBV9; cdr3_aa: CASSVGTSNEQFF; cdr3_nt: TGTGCCAGCAGCGTAGGGACTTCTAATGAGCAGTTCTTC
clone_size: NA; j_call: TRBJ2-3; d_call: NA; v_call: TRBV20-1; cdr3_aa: CSARRTTDTQYF; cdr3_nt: TGCAGTGCTAGACGCACGACAGATACGCAGTATTTT
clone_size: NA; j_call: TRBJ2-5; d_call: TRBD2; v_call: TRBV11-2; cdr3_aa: CASRPSGSGETQYF; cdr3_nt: TGTGCCAGTCGCCCTAGCGGGAGCGGAGAGACCCAGTACTTC
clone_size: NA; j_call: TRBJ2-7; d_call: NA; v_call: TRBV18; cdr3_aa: CASSPGAGTFYEQYF; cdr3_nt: TGTGCCAGCTCACCGGGCGCCGGGACTTTCTACGAGCAGTACTTC
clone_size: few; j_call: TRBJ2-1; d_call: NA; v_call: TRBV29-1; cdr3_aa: CSVGGTPEQFF; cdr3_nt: TGCAGCGTTGGGGGGACTCCTGAGCAGTTCTTC
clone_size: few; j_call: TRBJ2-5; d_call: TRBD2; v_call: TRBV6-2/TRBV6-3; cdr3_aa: CASTSSGRADGTQYF; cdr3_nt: TGTGCCAGCACCTCTAGCGGGAGGGCCGACGGGACCCAGTACTTC
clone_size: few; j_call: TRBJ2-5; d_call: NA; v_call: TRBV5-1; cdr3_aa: CASSLAFSGGPQETQYF; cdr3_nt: TGCGCCAGCAGCTTGGCTTTTAGCGGAGGACCCCAAGAGACCCAGTACTTC
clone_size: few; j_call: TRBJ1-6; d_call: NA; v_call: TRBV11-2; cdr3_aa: CASSFNGNNSPLHF; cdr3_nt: TGTGCCAGCAGCTTTAACGGAAATAATTCACCCCTCCACTTT
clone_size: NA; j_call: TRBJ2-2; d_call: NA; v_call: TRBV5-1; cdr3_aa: CASSPTRSRELFF; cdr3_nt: TGCGCCAGCAGCCCAACTAGGTCCAGGGAGCTGTTTTTT
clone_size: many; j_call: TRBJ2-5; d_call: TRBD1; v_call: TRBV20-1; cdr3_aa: CSAESRDRGPETQYF; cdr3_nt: TGCAGTGCTGAATCCCGGGACAGGGGGCCAGAGACCCAGTACTTC